The clone carrying this T cell receptor beta chain was counted a few times. Its antigen remains unidentified. The data stem from a study of a mutant IDH1 vaccine in newly diagnosed glioma. Turning to the study itself: Patients had received radiotherapy, temozolomide, or both previously, most receiving both.

The CDR3 covers 17 residues. Germline values: CDR1 SGHKS, CDR2 YYEKEE (reference sequence). J lost 0 bases, V lost 4 bases, and 1 base had no gene match. The assay was immunoSEQ multiplex PCR, and TCRdb's table has in-frame clones only and misses some. The repertoire consists of tens of thousands of clones, with around 80% occurring once and the leading ten covering 3.8%. The time point here: week 47, end of study. A single vaccine dose contained 300 ug of mutant IDH1 20-mer peptide, and topical imiquimod was used with it. The V and J genes are TRBV5-5 and TRBJ2-2, with 15 nucleotides matching TRBD2. This material consisted of PBMCs, taken from a glioma patient whose treatment included an IDH1 peptide vaccine. The receptor was derived from a man aged 40-55 years with glioma. Some clones in this sample may be carry-over from other donors' samples. The CDR3 here is CASSRTSGGANTGELFF. CDR3 DNA sequence: TGTGCCAGCAGCCGGACTAGCGGGGGGGCGAACACCGGGGAGCTGTTTTTT.